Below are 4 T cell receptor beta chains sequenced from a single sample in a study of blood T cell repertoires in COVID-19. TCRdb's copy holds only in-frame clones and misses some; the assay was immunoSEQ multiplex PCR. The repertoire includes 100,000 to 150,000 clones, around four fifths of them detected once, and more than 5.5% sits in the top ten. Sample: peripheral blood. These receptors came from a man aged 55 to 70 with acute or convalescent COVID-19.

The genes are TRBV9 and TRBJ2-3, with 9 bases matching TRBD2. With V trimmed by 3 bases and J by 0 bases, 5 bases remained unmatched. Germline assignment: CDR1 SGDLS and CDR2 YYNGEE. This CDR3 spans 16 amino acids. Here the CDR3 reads CASSARLAVSTDTQYF. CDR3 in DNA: TGTGCCAGCAGCGCGAGACTAGCGGTTAGCACAGATACGCAGTATTTT.

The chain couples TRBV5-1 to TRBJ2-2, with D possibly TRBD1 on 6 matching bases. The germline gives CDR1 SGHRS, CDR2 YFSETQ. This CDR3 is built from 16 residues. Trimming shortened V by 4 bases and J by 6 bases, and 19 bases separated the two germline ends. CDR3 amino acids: CASSNTGTRVAGELFF. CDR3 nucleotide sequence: TGCGCCAGCAGCAACACCGGGACAAGGGTAGCCGGGGAGCTGTTTTTT.

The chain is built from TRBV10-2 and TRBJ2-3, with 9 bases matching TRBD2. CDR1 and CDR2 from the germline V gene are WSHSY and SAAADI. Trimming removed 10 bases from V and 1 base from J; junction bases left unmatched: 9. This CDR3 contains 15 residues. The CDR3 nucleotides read TGCGCCACACGAGATTGGACTAGCGGCACAGATACGCAGTATTTT. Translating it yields CATRDWTSGTDTQYF.

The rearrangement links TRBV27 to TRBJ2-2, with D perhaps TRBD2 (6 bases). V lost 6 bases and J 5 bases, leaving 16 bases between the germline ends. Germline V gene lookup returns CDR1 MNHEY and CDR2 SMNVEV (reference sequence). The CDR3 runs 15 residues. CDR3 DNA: TGTGCCAGCAGGGGGGGACGGCATTTGACCGGGGAGCTGTTTTTT. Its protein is CASRGGRHLTGELFF.